A selection of T cell receptor beta chains follows, all from one sample in a study of T cell changes during pregnancy in multiple sclerosis. TCRdb's copy holds only in-frame clones and misses some; the assay was immunoSEQ multiplex PCR. This sample has about 100,000 clones, with about 90% found just once. The sequencing used peripheral blood, collected in the second trimester of pregnancy. These receptors were taken from a female donor with multiple sclerosis, enrolled in a pregnancy study. CDR3s include the opening cysteine and the closing phenylalanine or tryptophan. The D gene is left open where the match is weak. Not every row has a clone size; where given, it reads once, few, many or a size class.

d_gene: .
v_gene: TRBV30
abundance: .
j_gene: TRBJ1-5
CDR3nt: TGTGCCTGGAGTCAAAATAGCAATCAGCCCCAGCATTTT
CDR3aa: CAWSQNSNQPQHF

d_gene: .
v_gene: TRBV6-5
abundance: .
j_gene: TRBJ1-1
CDR3nt: TGTGCCAGCGCGGGGGGTGCGAACACTGAAGCTTTCTTT
CDR3aa: CASAGGANTEAFF

d_gene: TRBD2
v_gene: TRBV19
abundance: .
j_gene: TRBJ2-1
CDR3nt: TGTGCCAGTAGTATCAGCGGGAGGGCCTACTATGAGCAGTTCTTC
CDR3aa: CASSISGRAYYEQFF

d_gene: TRBD1
v_gene: TRBV19
abundance: .
j_gene: TRBJ1-5
CDR3nt: TGTGCCAGTAGTATTGGACAGGGTGGCCAGCCCCAGCATTTT
CDR3aa: CASSIGQGGQPQHF

d_gene: .
v_gene: TRBV19
abundance: .
j_gene: TRBJ2-2
CDR3nt: TGTGCCAGTAGTATAGGGCGGGTCTCCGGGGAGCTGTTTTTT
CDR3aa: CASSIGRVSGELFF

d_gene: TRBD2
v_gene: TRBV11-2
abundance: .
j_gene: TRBJ2-3
CDR3nt: TGTGCCAGCAGCTTATTAGGGACCCGCTCTAGCGGGAGAACCGATACGCAGTATTTT
CDR3aa: CASSLLGTRSSGRTDTQYF

d_gene: TRBD1
v_gene: TRBV5-1
abundance: once
j_gene: TRBJ1-1
CDR3nt: TGCGCCAGCAGTCCACAGGGGCTTATGAGGGGCACTGAAGCTTTCTTT
CDR3aa: CASSPQGLMRGTEAFF

d_gene: .
v_gene: TRBV7-9
abundance: .
j_gene: TRBJ2-5
CDR3nt: TGTGCCAGCAATAAGGAGGGAGGTCAAGAGACCCAGTACTTC
CDR3aa: CASNKEGGQETQYF

d_gene: TRBD2
v_gene: TRBV19
abundance: .
j_gene: TRBJ2-7
CDR3nt: TGTGCCAGTAGTCCCGGACTAGCTTCCTACGAGCAGTACTTC
CDR3aa: CASSPGLASYEQYF

d_gene: .
v_gene: TRBV7-9
abundance: .
j_gene: TRBJ2-5
CDR3nt: TGTGCCAGCAGCTTCGGTGGCAGACTCCAAGAGACCCAGTACTTC
CDR3aa: CASSFGGRLQETQYF

d_gene: .
v_gene: TRBV19
abundance: .
j_gene: TRBJ2-7
CDR3nt: TGTGCCAGTAGTTTCTCCTCCTACGAGCAGTACTTC
CDR3aa: CASSFSSYEQYF

d_gene: TRBD2
v_gene: TRBV7-9
abundance: .
j_gene: TRBJ2-4
CDR3nt: TGTGCCAGCAGCAGGCGGGCGGGAGTGGAAAGAAACATTCAGTACTTC
CDR3aa: CASSRRAGVERNIQYF

d_gene: TRBD1
v_gene: TRBV5-4
abundance: .
j_gene: TRBJ2-2
CDR3nt: TGTGCCAGCAGCTTGGGGGCGGGGACAGGGGACACCGGGGAGCTGTTTTTT
CDR3aa: CASSLGAGTGDTGELFF

d_gene: TRBD1
v_gene: TRBV7-8
abundance: .
j_gene: TRBJ1-2
CDR3nt: TGTGCCAGCAGCCGTGGGGACAGGGGGCCCAACAACTATGGCTACACCTTC
CDR3aa: CASSRGDRGPNNYGYTF

d_gene: TRBD2
v_gene: TRBV13
abundance: .
j_gene: TRBJ2-2
CDR3nt: TGTGCCAGCAGCTCGGGACTAGAGGACGGGGAGCTGTTTTTT
CDR3aa: CASSSGLEDGELFF

d_gene: TRBD1
v_gene: TRBV5-5
abundance: .
j_gene: TRBJ1-1
CDR3nt: TGTGCCAGCAGCTTCGGGACAGGGGGAGAAGCTTTCTTT
CDR3aa: CASSFGTGGEAFF

d_gene: .
v_gene: TRBV6-4
abundance: .
j_gene: TRBJ2-1
CDR3nt: TGTGCCAGCTCGGGAGTCATGGGCAATGAGCAGTTCTTC
CDR3aa: CASSGVMGNEQFF

d_gene: TRBD1
v_gene: TRBV19
abundance: .
j_gene: TRBJ2-6
CDR3nt: TGTGCCAGTAGTAATACAGGGGCCGGGGCCAACGTCCTGACTTTC
CDR3aa: CASSNTGAGANVLTF

d_gene: TRBD1
v_gene: TRBV5-6
abundance: few
j_gene: TRBJ1-2
CDR3nt: TGTGCCAGCAGCTTCGGGACAGCTAACTATGGCTACACCTTC
CDR3aa: CASSFGTANYGYTF

d_gene: .
v_gene: TRBV10-3
abundance: .
j_gene: TRBJ2-7
CDR3nt: TGTGCCATCAGTGTAGTGCAGGGCTACGAGCAGTACTTC
CDR3aa: CAISVVQGYEQYF

d_gene: .
v_gene: TRBV30
abundance: .
j_gene: TRBJ2-7
CDR3nt: TGTGCCTGGAGTGTTTCAGGTTACGAGCAGTACTTC
CDR3aa: CAWSVSGYEQYF

d_gene: TRBD1
v_gene: TRBV2
abundance: .
j_gene: TRBJ1-5
CDR3nt: TGTGCCAGCAGTGGGGACAGGGGGATAGGGCAGCCCCAGCATTTT
CDR3aa: CASSGDRGIGQPQHF

d_gene: TRBD1
v_gene: TRBV28
abundance: .
j_gene: TRBJ1-5
CDR3nt: TGTGCCAGCAGTCCGACAGGGGTTAGCAATCAGCCCCAGCATTTT
CDR3aa: CASSPTGVSNQPQHF

d_gene: .
v_gene: TRBV27
abundance: .
j_gene: TRBJ1-5
CDR3nt: TGTGCCAGCAGTTTGGCGGGGGGAAATCAGCCCCAGCATTTT
CDR3aa: CASSLAGGNQPQHF

d_gene: TRBD2
v_gene: TRBV6-5
abundance: .
j_gene: TRBJ2-1
CDR3nt: TGTGCCAGCAGTTCCCCGGGGGGTCTTGAGCAGTTCTTC
CDR3aa: CASSSPGGLEQFF

d_gene: .
v_gene: TRBV7-2
abundance: .
j_gene: TRBJ1-1
CDR3nt: TGTGCCAGCAGCTTAATGGGGCAGGGTGGGTACACTGAAGCTTTCTTT
CDR3aa: CASSLMGQGGYTEAFF

d_gene: .
v_gene: TRBV19
abundance: once
j_gene: TRBJ1-1
CDR3nt: TGTGCCAGTAGTATTTCAGTATCCACTGAAGCTTTCTTT
CDR3aa: CASSISVSTEAFF

d_gene: TRBD2
v_gene: TRBV6-6
abundance: .
j_gene: TRBJ2-1
CDR3nt: TGTGCCAGCAGTACACAGGGGACTAGCGGGAGGAATGAGCAGTTCTTC
CDR3aa: CASSTQGTSGRNEQFF

d_gene: TRBD1
v_gene: TRBV6-4
abundance: .
j_gene: TRBJ2-2
CDR3nt: TGTGCCAGCAGTGACTCGATGGGACAGGGGGACACCGGGGAGCTGTTTTTT
CDR3aa: CASSDSMGQGDTGELFF

d_gene: .
v_gene: TRBV27
abundance: .
j_gene: TRBJ1-1
CDR3nt: TGTGCCAGCAGCTGGGGGGTGAACACTGAAGCTTTCTTT
CDR3aa: CASSWGVNTEAFF

d_gene: TRBD1
v_gene: TRBV5-3
abundance: .
j_gene: TRBJ2-7
CDR3nt: TGTGCCAGAAGCTTCAGGGGGTCTACCTCCTACGAGCAGTACTTC
CDR3aa: CARSFRGSTSYEQYF

d_gene: .
v_gene: TRBV5-1
abundance: .
j_gene: TRBJ1-4
CDR3nt: TGCGCCAGCAGCCCCCCGGGGGGCGCAGGCGGTGAAAAACTGTTTTTT
CDR3aa: CASSPPGGAGGEKLFF

d_gene: TRBD2
v_gene: TRBV20-1
abundance: .
j_gene: TRBJ2-7
CDR3nt: TGCAGTGGACTAGCGGCCTACGAGCAGTACTTC
CDR3aa: CSGLAAYEQYF

d_gene: .
v_gene: TRBV2
abundance: .
j_gene: TRBJ2-7
CDR3nt: TGTGCCAGCAGTCATATCCTCACCCGAAGGGAGCGGTACTTC
CDR3aa: CASSHILTRRERYF

d_gene: TRBD1
v_gene: TRBV9
abundance: .
j_gene: TRBJ1-1
CDR3nt: TGTGCCAGCAGCGGGACAGGGCTACTTCCCACTGAAGCTTTCTTT
CDR3aa: CASSGTGLLPTEAFF

d_gene: .
v_gene: TRBV23-1
abundance: few
j_gene: TRBJ2-1
CDR3nt: TGCGCCAGCAGTCAAGTCCAGGGCCCAGACGATGAGCAGTTCTTC
CDR3aa: CASSQVQGPDDEQFF

d_gene: TRBD2
v_gene: TRBV2
abundance: .
j_gene: TRBJ2-1
CDR3nt: TGTGCCAGCAGTGACCCCAGCGGGAGCAATGAGCAGTTCTTC
CDR3aa: CASSDPSGSNEQFF

d_gene: .
v_gene: TRBV2
abundance: .
j_gene: TRBJ1-2
CDR3nt: TGTGCCAGCAGTGTGGGGGGGTTCGGTGGCTACACCTTC
CDR3aa: CASSVGGFGGYTF

d_gene: TRBD2
v_gene: TRBV7-6
abundance: .
j_gene: TRBJ2-1
CDR3nt: TGTGCCAGCAGCTTAGATTGGGGGGGGAGTGAGCAGTTCTTC
CDR3aa: CASSLDWGGSEQFF

d_gene: TRBD1
v_gene: TRBV27
abundance: .
j_gene: TRBJ2-3
CDR3nt: TGTGCCAGCAAACCCGGGACAGGGGGCGAGCGTACGCAGTATTTT
CDR3aa: CASKPGTGGERTQYF

d_gene: TRBD2
v_gene: TRBV19
abundance: .
j_gene: TRBJ2-5
CDR3nt: TGTGCCAGTAGGGGGACTAGCGGAGGTAAAGAGACCCAGTACTTC
CDR3aa: CASRGTSGGKETQYF

d_gene: TRBD2
v_gene: TRBV4-3
abundance: once
j_gene: TRBJ2-1
CDR3nt: TGCGCCAGCAGCCAAGGGACTAGCGGGAGTTGGTTGGGCAACAATGAGCAGTTCTTC
CDR3aa: CASSQGTSGSWLGNNEQFF

d_gene: .
v_gene: TRBV5-1
abundance: once
j_gene: TRBJ2-7
CDR3nt: TGCGCCAGCAGCAACAGGTACGAGCAGTACTTC
CDR3aa: CASSNRYEQYF

d_gene: TRBD1
v_gene: TRBV30
abundance: .
j_gene: TRBJ1-2
CDR3nt: TGTGCCTGGAGCGGAGGACAGGGGTACGGCTATGGCTACACCTTC
CDR3aa: CAWSGGQGYGYGYTF

d_gene: .
v_gene: TRBV2
abundance: .
j_gene: TRBJ1-1
CDR3nt: TGTGCCAGCAGTTTAAGCGGGACTGAAGCTTTCTTT
CDR3aa: CASSLSGTEAFF

d_gene: .
v_gene: TRBV4-1
abundance: .
j_gene: TRBJ1-1
CDR3nt: TGCGCCAGCAACACATTGTGGGGGGTACCTGAAGCTTTCTTT
CDR3aa: CASNTLWGVPEAFF

d_gene: .
v_gene: TRBV5-6
abundance: .
j_gene: TRBJ2-3
CDR3nt: TGTGCCAGCAGCCCCACAGTAAGTGGAATCACAGATACGCAGTATTTT
CDR3aa: CASSPTVSGITDTQYF

d_gene: TRBD1
v_gene: TRBV5-1
abundance: .
j_gene: TRBJ2-1
CDR3nt: TGCGCCAGCAGCTTAAGGACAGGGGGGGGCGATGAGCAGTTCTTC
CDR3aa: CASSLRTGGGDEQFF

d_gene: TRBD1
v_gene: TRBV6-5
abundance: .
j_gene: TRBJ1-4
CDR3nt: TGTGCCAGCAGGCGCCGGGACAGGGCGAGGGAGGTGTTTTTT
CDR3aa: CASRRRDRAREVFF

d_gene: TRBD1
v_gene: TRBV9
abundance: .
j_gene: TRBJ2-1
CDR3nt: TGTGCCAGCAAGGGAGATTTTCGGGACAGGGGATACAATGAGCAGTTCTTC
CDR3aa: CASKGDFRDRGYNEQFF

d_gene: TRBD2
v_gene: TRBV28
abundance: .
j_gene: TRBJ2-2
CDR3nt: TGTGCCAGCAGTTTTAGGCTAGCGGGACTGGGGGAGCTGTTTTTT
CDR3aa: CASSFRLAGLGELFF

d_gene: .
v_gene: TRBV5-4
abundance: .
j_gene: TRBJ2-7
CDR3nt: TGTGCCAGCAGCGCGGGCGGGGGCACCTACGAGCAGTACTTC
CDR3aa: CASSAGGGTYEQYF

d_gene: TRBD1
v_gene: TRBV11-2
abundance: .
j_gene: TRBJ2-5
CDR3nt: TGTGCCAGCAGAGGACAGGGAGTAAAGACCCAGTACTTC
CDR3aa: CASRGQGVKTQYF

d_gene: .
v_gene: TRBV6-5
abundance: .
j_gene: TRBJ1-4
CDR3nt: TGTGCCAGCAGTTCTTTACTGAATGAAAAACTGTTTTTT
CDR3aa: CASSSLLNEKLFF

d_gene: TRBD1
v_gene: TRBV11-2
abundance: .
j_gene: TRBJ1-2
CDR3nt: TGTGCCAGCAGCTTCGGCGGACAGGGAGTAGGCTACACCTTC
CDR3aa: CASSFGGQGVGYTF